The table lists the clone carrying this T cell receptor beta chain with many counts. Its cognate antigen is unknown. Via MiXCR, TCRdb re-called the 5' RACE reads, giving one row per CDR3 protein. The repertoire holds 30,000 to 40,000 distinct CDR3 sequences, around 10% seen once, with less than 30% in the top ten. The data were taken from a study of T-cell memory formation after mild COVID-19. Study-wide points: Whereas later expanders leaned CD4+, clones contracting day 15 to 85 showed a balanced CD4/CD8 makeup.

V gave up 0 bases and J gave up 5 bases, with 11 bases separating them. This CDR3 has 16 amino acids. In germline, CDR1 is MNHEY, CDR2 SVGAGI. What was sequenced was PBMCs or a T cell subset sorted from them (not recorded which). V gene TRBV6-5 combines with J gene TRBJ1-6, with D tentatively TRBD1 (5 bases). This TCR was recovered from a young man who had mild COVID-19 (a few samples of this study predate the infection). Cell type and time point are not known. This CDR3 reads CASSYSWSGNNSPLHF. CDR3 nucleotides: TGTGCCAGCAGTTACTCATGGTCAGGGAATAATTCACCCCTCCACTTT.